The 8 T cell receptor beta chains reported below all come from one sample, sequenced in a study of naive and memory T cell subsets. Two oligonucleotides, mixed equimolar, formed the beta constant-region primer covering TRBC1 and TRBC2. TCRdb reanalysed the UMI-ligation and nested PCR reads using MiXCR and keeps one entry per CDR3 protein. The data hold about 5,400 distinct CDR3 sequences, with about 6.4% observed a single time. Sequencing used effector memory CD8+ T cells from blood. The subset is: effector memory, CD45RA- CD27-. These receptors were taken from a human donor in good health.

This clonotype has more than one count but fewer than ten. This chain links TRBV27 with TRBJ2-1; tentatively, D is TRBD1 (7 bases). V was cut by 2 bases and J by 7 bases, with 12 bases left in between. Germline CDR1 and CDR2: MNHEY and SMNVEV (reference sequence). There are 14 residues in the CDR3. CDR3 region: CASSLTTGRNEQFF. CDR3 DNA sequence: TGTGCCAGCAGTTTAACGACAGGGAGGAATGAGCAGTTCTTC.

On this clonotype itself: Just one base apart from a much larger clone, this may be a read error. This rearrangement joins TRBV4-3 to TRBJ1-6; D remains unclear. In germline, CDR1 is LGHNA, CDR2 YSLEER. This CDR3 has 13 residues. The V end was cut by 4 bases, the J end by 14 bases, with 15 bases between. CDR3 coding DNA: TGCGCCAGCAGCCCCCAGGTTTCCTCATCCCTCCACTTT. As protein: CASSPQVSSSLHF.

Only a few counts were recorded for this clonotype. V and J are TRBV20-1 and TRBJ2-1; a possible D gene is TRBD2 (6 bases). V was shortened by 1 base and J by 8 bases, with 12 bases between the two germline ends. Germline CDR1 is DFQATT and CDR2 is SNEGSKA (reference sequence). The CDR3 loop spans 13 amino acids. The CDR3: CSARAEGDHEQFF. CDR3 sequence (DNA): TGCAGTGCTAGAGCGGAGGGAGACCATGAGCAGTTCTTC.

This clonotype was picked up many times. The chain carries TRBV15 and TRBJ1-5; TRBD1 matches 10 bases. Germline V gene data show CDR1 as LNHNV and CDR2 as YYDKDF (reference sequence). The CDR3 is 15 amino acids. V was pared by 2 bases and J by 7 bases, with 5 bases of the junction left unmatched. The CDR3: CATSRSGQGEQPQHF. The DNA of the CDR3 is TGTGCCACCAGCAGAAGCGGACAGGGGGAACAGCCCCAGCATTTT.

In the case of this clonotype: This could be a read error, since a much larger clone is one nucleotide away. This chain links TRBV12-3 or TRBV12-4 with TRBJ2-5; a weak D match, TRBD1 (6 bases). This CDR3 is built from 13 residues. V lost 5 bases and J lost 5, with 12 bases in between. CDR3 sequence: CASSQGSRETQYF. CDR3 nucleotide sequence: TGTGCCAGCAGTCAGGGGAGCCGCGAGACCCAGTACTTC.

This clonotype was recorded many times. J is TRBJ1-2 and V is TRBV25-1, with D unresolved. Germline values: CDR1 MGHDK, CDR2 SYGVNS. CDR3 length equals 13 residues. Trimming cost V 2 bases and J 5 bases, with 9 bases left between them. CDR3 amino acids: CASSEGSQYGYTF. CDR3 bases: TGTGCCAGCAGTGAAGGGTCCCAATATGGCTACACCTTC.

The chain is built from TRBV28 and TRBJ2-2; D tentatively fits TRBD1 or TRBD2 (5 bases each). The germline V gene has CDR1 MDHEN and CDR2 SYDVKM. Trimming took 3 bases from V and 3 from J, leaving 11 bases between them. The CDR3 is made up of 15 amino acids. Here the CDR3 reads CASSFGGTDTGELFF. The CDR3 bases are TGTGCCAGCAGTTTTGGGGGAACGGACACCGGGGAGCTGTTTTTT.

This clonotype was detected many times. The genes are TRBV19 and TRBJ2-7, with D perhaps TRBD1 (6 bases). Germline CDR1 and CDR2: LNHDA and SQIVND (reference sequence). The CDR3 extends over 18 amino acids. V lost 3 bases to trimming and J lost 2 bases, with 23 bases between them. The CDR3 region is CASSISLLTYGDTYEQYF. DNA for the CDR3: TGTGCCAGTAGTATTTCCCTCCTAACCTACGGGGACACCTACGAGCAGTACTTC.